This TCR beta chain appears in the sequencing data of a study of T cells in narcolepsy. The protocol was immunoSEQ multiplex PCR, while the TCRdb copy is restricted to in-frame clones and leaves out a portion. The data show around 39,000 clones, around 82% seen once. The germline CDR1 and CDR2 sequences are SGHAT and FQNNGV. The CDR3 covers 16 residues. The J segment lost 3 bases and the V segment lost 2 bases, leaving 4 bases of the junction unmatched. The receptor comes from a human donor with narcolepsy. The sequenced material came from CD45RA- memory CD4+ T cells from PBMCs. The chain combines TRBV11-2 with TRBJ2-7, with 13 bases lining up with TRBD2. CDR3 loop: CASSLRLAGGHYEQYF. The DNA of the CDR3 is TGTGCCAGCAGCTTAAGACTAGCGGGGGGTCACTACGAGCAGTACTTC.